These 26 T cell receptor beta chains were sequenced from one sample in a study of post-analysis software for immune sequencing data. Overall study findings and caveats: TRBV5-6, TRBV5-1 and TRBV20-1 were among several TRBV segments more frequent in patients than controls.

These TCRs' antigens remain unknown. Presence of unique molecular identifiers characterized the TCR beta cDNA libraries. TCRdb reprocessed the PCR reads via MiXCR and lists one record per CDR3 protein. Of a few hundred thousand distinct CDR3 sequences listed, approximately 46% are singletons. Sequencing input: blood. Every receptor here comes from a girl between 5 and 17 years old with multiple sclerosis.

V gene TRBV6-2 or TRBV6-3 combines with J gene TRBJ2-3, with unresolved D. This CDR3 has 11 amino acids. Trimming cost V 2 bases and J 10 bases, with 7 bases left between them. Germline CDR1 is MNHEY and CDR2 is SVGEGT. The CDR3 is CASSYQYAQYF. In nucleotides, the CDR3 is TGTGCCAGCAGTTACCAATATGCGCAGTATTTT.

This clonotype was detected a few times. The chain couples TRBV29-1 to TRBJ2-6; D not resolved. V dropped 5 bases and J dropped 1 base, with 12 bases sitting between them. The CDR3 length is 15 residues. Germline V gene data show CDR1 as SQVTM and CDR2 as ANQGSEA. The chain's CDR3 is CSVPNWNSGANVLTF. CDR3 bases: TGCAGCGTTCCTAACTGGAATTCTGGGGCCAACGTCCTGACTTTC.

V usage is TRBV20-1 and J usage is TRBJ2-7; unclear D gene. The CDR3 runs 12 residues. The V gene lost 0 bases and the J gene lost 1 base, with 4 bases spanning the gap. Germline V gene sequence: CDR1 DFQATT, CDR2 SNEGSKA (reference sequence). The CDR3 nucleotides are TGCAGTGCTAGAGAGGCATCCTACGAGCAGTACTTC. It yields the protein CSAREASYEQYF.

The rearrangement uses TRBV2 and TRBJ2-7, with D perhaps matching TRBD1 (6 bases). The CDR3 is made up of 14 amino acids. Germline V gives CDR1 SNHLY, CDR2 FYNNEI. V lost 8 bases and J lost 2, with 16 bases in between. CDR3 bases: TGTGCCAGCGTCGGACAGCAACAACCCTACGAGCAGTACTTC. Translating it yields CASVGQQQPYEQYF.

The rearrangement links TRBV20-1 to TRBJ2-7; TRBD2 matches 7 bases. J gave up 3 bases and V 5 bases, and 16 bases lay outside the gene matches. This CDR3 has 16 amino acids. Germline values: CDR1 DFQATT, CDR2 SNEGSKA (reference sequence). CDR3 DNA: TGCAGTGCTTACACGAGTGGGGCGGGAGTTCTCTACGAGCAGTACTTC. Its protein product is CSAYTSGAGVLYEQYF.

This clonotype came up a few times. The CDR3 loop reads CATSDLDGVSAEQFF. The CDR3 DNA sequence: TGTGCCACCAGTGATCTCGACGGAGTCTCGGCTGAGCAGTTCTTC. This chain connects TRBV24-1 to TRBJ2-1; unclear D gene. V lost 3 bases and J lost 9, with 17 bases in between. The CDR3 length is 15 residues. CDR1 and CDR2 from the germline V gene are KGHDR and SFDVKD.

The J gene is TRBJ1-4, the V gene TRBV20-1; 8 nucleotides align to TRBD1. The CDR3 contains 15 residues. The V segment lost 0 bases and the J segment 7 bases; nucleotides outside the gene matches: 7. Per germline, CDR1 DFQATT and CDR2 SNEGSKA (reference sequence). The DNA of the CDR3 is TGCAGTGCTAGAGATTTGTCAGGGGGCTCTGAAAAACTGTTTTTT. Its protein is CSARDLSGGSEKLFF.

This clonotype was observed a handful of times. The V and J genes are TRBV7-9 and TRBJ2-6; 9 positions match TRBD1. CDR3 length equals 16 residues. Germline V gene data show CDR1 as SEHNR and CDR2 as FQNEAQ (reference sequence). V dropped 5 bases and J dropped 4; count of bases not matched to a gene: 6. The CDR3 DNA is TGTGCCAGCAGCAAACAGGGGGCAGGGGGGGCCAACGTCCTGACTTTC. Encoded protein: CASSKQGAGGANVLTF. Full variable domain (missing parts from reference TRBV7-9 and TRBJ2-6): DTGVSQNPRHKITKRGQNVTFRCDPISEHNRLYWYRQTLGQGPEFLTYFQNEAQLEKSRLLSDRFSAERPKGSFSTLEIQRTEQGDSAMYLCASSKQGAGGANVLTFGAGSRLTVL.

The chain couples TRBV29-1 to TRBJ1-2; D remains unclear. This CDR3 region has 11 residues. Germline lookup yields CDR1 SQVTM and CDR2 ANQGSEA. Trimming removed 8 bases at V and 7 bases at J, with 14 bases between. The DNA for the CDR3 is TGCAGCCTTAGGACCAGAGGTGGCTACACCTTC. It specifies CSLRTRGGYTF.

This clonotype showed up just a few times. V gene TRBV5-1 combines with J gene TRBJ1-2; D remains ambiguous. The CDR3 consists of 13 residues. V lost 4 bases and J lost 8, with 15 bases in between. The germline V gene has CDR1 SGHRS and CDR2 YFSETQ. The CDR3 DNA sequence: TGCGCCAGCAGCGTAGCTCCAGGTCGGGGCTACACCTTC. Amino acid sequence: CASSVAPGRGYTF.

The rearrangement uses TRBV5-1 and TRBJ1-5; D possibly corresponds to TRBD1 (6 bases). The CDR3 extends over 16 amino acids. Trimming took 0 bases from V and 4 from J, leaving 14 bases between them. Germline loops: CDR1 SGHRS, CDR2 YFSETQ. CDR3 in DNA: TGCGCCAGCAGCTTGGATGGGCGGGGGACAAATCAGCCCCAGCATTTT. The encoded protein is CASSLDGRGTNQPQHF.

The chain joins TRBV20-1 to TRBJ2-7, with D perhaps TRBD1 (5 bases). V lost 5 bases, J lost 2 bases, and 10 bases lay in between. The CDR3 length is 12 residues. Per germline, CDR1 DFQATT and CDR2 SNEGSKA (reference sequence). The CDR3 spells CSAPRTTYEQYF. CDR3 bases: TGCAGTGCTCCCCGGACAACCTACGAGCAGTACTTC.

This clonotype was seen a few times. The chain joins TRBV5-1 to TRBJ2-7; TRBD1 matches at 7 bases. The V and J ends lost 3 bases and 3 bases, in that order; junction bases with no gene match: 6. Germline CDR1 is SGHRS and CDR2 is YFSETQ. The CDR3 sequence is 14 residues long. The CDR3 region is CASSSGQVDYEQYF. CDR3 DNA sequence: TGCGCCAGCAGCTCTGGACAGGTCGACTACGAGCAGTACTTC.

The V call is TRBV5-1, the J call TRBJ2-7; TRBD2 agrees at 8 bases. There are 14 residues in the CDR3. Germline V lookup: CDR1 SGHRS, CDR2 YFSETQ. V trimming: 0 bases; J trimming: 5 bases; junction bases outside the gene matches: 4. The CDR3 protein is CASSLEDGRDEQYF. Written as DNA, the CDR3 is TGCGCCAGCAGCTTGGAGGACGGGAGGGACGAGCAGTACTTC.

Turning to this clonotype: A much more abundant neighbour one base away suggests this may be a read error. The gene calls are TRBV29-1 and TRBJ2-7; 9 bases align to TRBD1. The CDR3 has 13 residues. Germline CDR1 SQVTM, CDR2 ANQGSEA. The ends lost 4 bases at V and 2 bases at J; junction bases unmatched: 3. This chain's CDR3 is CSVVGTGTYEQYF. Written as DNA, the CDR3 is TGCAGCGTTGTAGGGACAGGGACCTACGAGCAGTACTTC.

V gene TRBV6-1 combines with J gene TRBJ2-1, with TRBD2 matching over 14 bases. The trim removed 6 bases at V and 0 bases at J, leaving 16 bases unmatched. Germline V gene data show CDR1 as MNHNS and CDR2 as SASEGT. The CDR3 runs to 21 residues. The CDR3 loop reads CASRSGTGGLAGVFSYNEQFF. The DNA of the CDR3 is TGTGCCAGCAGGTCGGGAACTGGGGGACTAGCGGGAGTTTTCTCCTACAATGAGCAGTTCTTC.

The J gene is TRBJ2-3, the V gene TRBV20-1, with 14 bases lining up with TRBD2. The CDR3 extends over 16 amino acids. Germline CDR1 and CDR2: DFQATT and SNEGSKA (reference sequence). V trimming: 2 bases; J trimming: 4 bases; junction bases outside the gene matches: 5. The CDR3 is CSARRLAGGQADTQYF. CDR3 bases: TGCAGTGCTAGAAGACTAGCGGGAGGGCAGGCAGATACGCAGTATTTT.

This clonotype turned up a few times. V is TRBV12-3 or TRBV12-4 and J is TRBJ2-7; the D gene could be TRBD1 or TRBD2 (5 bases each). The CDR3 covers 16 residues. Trimming shortened V by 5 bases and J by 4 bases, and 21 bases separated the two germline ends. The DNA for the CDR3 is TGTGCCAGCAGTCTAAGGGACGGCCGCCGTCGGTACGAGCAGTACTTC. Translated, it gives CASSLRDGRRRYEQYF.

V gene TRBV20-1 combines with J gene TRBJ2-1; D is perhaps TRBD1 (6 bases). The CDR3 runs 12 residues. Germline CDR1 DFQATT, CDR2 SNEGSKA (reference sequence). With 7 bases removed from V and 3 bases from J, the gap between germline ends came to 10 bases. CDR3 coding DNA: TGCAGTGAAAGGGGGAACTACAATGAGCAGTTCTTC. As protein: CSERGNYNEQFF.

The genes are TRBV15 and TRBJ1-2; D uncertain. Trimming cost V 0 bases and J 3 bases, with 11 bases left between them. The CDR3 sequence is 15 residues long. CDR1 is LNHNV and CDR2 is YYDKDF in the germline V gene (reference sequence). Written as DNA, the CDR3 is TGTGCCACCAGCAGAGATGGCAACTCTGACTATGGCTACACCTTC. It translates to CATSRDGNSDYGYTF.

Turning to this clonotype: Possible read error: a much larger clone is one base away. The gene calls are TRBV24-1 and TRBJ2-3; 8 nucleotides align to TRBD1. CDR3 length equals 17 residues. The germline CDR1 and CDR2 sequences are KGHDR and SFDVKD. CDR3 loop: CATSDPGDRSITDAQYF. CDR3 nucleotides: TGTGCCACCAGTGATCCCGGGGACAGGAGCATTACAGATGCGCAGTATTTT.

The V gene is TRBV7-8, the J gene TRBJ2-7; D tentatively reads TRBD1 or TRBD2 (5 bases each). V lost 5 bases to trimming and J lost 0 bases, with 17 bases between them. The CDR3 length is 16 residues. CDR1 is SGHVS, CDR2 FQNEAQ, per germline. The CDR3 nucleotides are TGTGCCAGCAGCGTAAACTCAGGGACCCTCTCCTACGAGCAGTACTTC. Translating gives CASSVNSGTLSYEQYF.

The chain links TRBV20-1 to TRBJ1-4, with 7 bases identical to TRBD1. Per germline, CDR1 DFQATT and CDR2 SNEGSKA (reference sequence). The V and J ends lost 2 bases and 8 bases, in that order; junction bases with no gene match: 11. The CDR3 covers 15 residues. The CDR3 is CSARRPEGASEKLFF. CDR3 nucleotides: TGCAGTGCTAGAAGGCCGGAGGGGGCTAGCGAAAAACTGTTTTTT.

This clonotype turned up a few times. V usage is TRBV5-1 and J usage is TRBJ2-1; 11 bases agree with TRBD2. The J segment lost 8 bases and the V segment lost 0 bases, leaving 4 bases of the junction unmatched. The V gene's germline CDR1 is SGHRS and CDR2 YFSETQ. The CDR3 length is 15 residues. The CDR3 protein is CASSLDTSGSDEQFF. The CDR3 DNA sequence: TGCGCCAGCAGCTTGGATACTAGCGGGAGTGATGAGCAGTTCTTC.

This chain connects TRBV7-8 to TRBJ1-2; 9 nucleotides line up with TRBD1. Germline V gene lookup returns CDR1 SGHVS and CDR2 FQNEAQ. Losses at the gene ends were 3 bases for V and 3 bases for J; bases not matched to a gene: 5. This CDR3 has 15 residues. CDR3 nucleotides: TGTGCCAGCAGCTTGGGGACAGGGCAATACTATGGCTACACCTTC. This encodes CASSLGTGQYYGYTF. The entire variable domain, with the rest obtained from reference TRBV7-8 and TRBJ1-2, is as follows: GAGVSQSPRYKVAKRGQDVALRCDPISGHVSLFWYQQALGQGPEFLTYFQNEAQLDKSGLPSDRFFAERPEGSVSTLKIQRTQQEDSAVYLCASSLGTGQYYGYTFGSGTRLTVV.

The V and J genes are TRBV6-5 and TRBJ2-1; 8 positions agree with TRBD2. This CDR3 has 15 amino acids. Trimming at V came to 0 bases and at J to 9 bases, leaving 7 bases not matched to a gene. Germline lookup yields CDR1 MNHEY and CDR2 SVGAGI. The CDR3 region has the DNA TGTGCCAGCAGTTACTCCGCGGGAGGAATGGGTGAGCAGTTCTTC. It specifies CASSYSAGGMGEQFF.